This T cell receptor beta chain was observed in a study of neurological immune-mediated disorders. The study's findings and limits: TCR-beta repertoires seemed private in all groups, with no expanded CDR3 amino acid sequences shared. HTLV-1-associated myelopathy showed the most TCR clonal expansion; multiple sclerosis the least, below healthy controls.

Specified time point: technical triplicate 3. Sorted libraries were derived from 1 million CD4+ or CD8+ T cells. This CDR3 has 15 residues. The ends were cut back, 0 bases at V and 2 bases at J, with 11 bases in the middle. From germline, CDR1 is LNHNV and CDR2 YYDKDF (reference sequence). This clonotype was counted many times. Antigen: not known. Synthesis of cDNA used 5'RACE (with 10-nucleotide random UMIs). TCRdb passed the 5' RACE reads through MiXCR, listing each CDR3 protein once. The sample has more than 25,000 distinct CDR3 sequences, about a sixth seen once; the top ten hold approximately 5%. The J gene is TRBJ2-7, the V gene TRBV15; no reliable D call. This sequence originates from a female donor with HTLV-1-associated myelopathy (HAM/TSP). Source material: CD4+ T cells from blood. This CDR3 reads CATSRDFGLTYEQYF. CDR3 coding DNA: TGTGCCACCAGCAGAGATTTTGGGCTTACCTACGAGCAGTACTTC.